What follows are 30 T cell receptor beta chains derived from one specimen sequenced in a study of cytotoxic CD8 clonotypes in ibrutinib-treated CLL. The assay was immunoSEQ multiplex PCR, and TCRdb's table has in-frame clones only and misses some. This sample has more than 200,000 clones, with under 75% found just once. The sequences come from PBMCs, collected after 24 months of ibrutinib treatment. All receptors come from a human donor with chronic lymphocytic leukemia.

V gene TRBV5-4 combines with J gene TRBJ2-1; D gene uncertain. The V end lost 0 bases, the J end lost 10 bases, and 11 bases lay between the germline ends. This CDR3 comprises 13 residues. CDR1 is SGHNT, CDR2 YYREEE, per germline (reference sequence). Written as DNA, the CDR3 is TGTGCCAGCAGCTTGGAGGATAGGCGGGAGCAGTTCTTC. Translation gives CASSLEDRREQFF.

The rearrangement uses TRBV7-7 and TRBJ2-7; D unclear. This CDR3 contains 14 residues. Germline CDR1 is SSHAT and CDR2 is FNYEAQ (reference sequence). The CDR3 reads CARISGNHSYEQYF. Written as DNA, the CDR3 is TGTGCTAGAATTAGTGGTAACCACTCCTACGAGCAGTACTTC.

The chain carries TRBV2 and TRBJ2-1; D call uncertain. Germline values: CDR1 SNHLY, CDR2 FYNNEI. The CDR3 covers 15 residues. V was pared by 2 bases and J by 0 bases, with 8 bases between. The chain's CDR3 is CASSELTSSYNEQFF. The CDR3 bases are TGTGCCAGCAGTGAACTGACGAGCTCCTACAATGAGCAGTTCTTC.

The chain combines TRBV5-1 with TRBJ2-5; 7 bases match TRBD1. The germline V gene has CDR1 SGHRS and CDR2 YFSETQ. Trimming at V came to 2 bases and at J to 3 bases, leaving 7 bases not matched to a gene. The CDR3 covers 15 residues. The CDR3, as DNA: TGCGCCAGCAGCTTCTGGTTAGGGACAGAAGAGACCCAGTACTTC. It translates to CASSFWLGTEETQYF. The full variable domain, rest sourced from reference TRBV5-1 and TRBJ2-5, is KAGVTQTPRYLIKTRGQQVTLSCSPISGHRSVSWYQQTPGQGLQFLFEYFSETQRNKGNFPGRFSGRQFSNSRSEMNVSTLELGDSALYLCASSFWLGTEETQYFGPGTRLLVL.

The chain carries TRBV28 and TRBJ1-4; no reliable D call. The CDR3 is 15 residues long. Germline V gene data show CDR1 as MDHEN and CDR2 as SYDVKM. Trimming shortened V by 2 bases and J by 5 bases, and 12 bases separated the two germline ends. CDR3 bases: TGTGCCAGCAGTTTAATGACGGAGGGCAATGAAAAACTGTTTTTT. Its protein product is CASSLMTEGNEKLFF.

This rearrangement joins TRBV30 to TRBJ2-7; 11 bases are a match to TRBD1. V lost 4 bases, J lost 6 bases, and 5 bases stayed unmatched. The CDR3 consists of 13 residues. CDR1 GTSNPN and CDR2 SVGIG come from the germline V gene (reference sequence). Here the CDR3 reads CAWKPDRGLEQYF. The CDR3 coding sequence is TGTGCCTGGAAACCGGACAGGGGGCTCGAGCAGTACTTC.

The chain combines TRBV19 with TRBJ2-3, with D perhaps matching TRBD1 (6 bases). V lost 7 bases and J lost 1, with 15 bases in between. CDR3 length equals 15 residues. CDR1 and CDR2 (germline): LNHDA, SQIVND (reference sequence). CDR3 residues: CASTQGTIGTDTQYF. CDR3 bases: TGTGCCAGTACCCAGGGGACGATAGGCACAGATACGCAGTATTTT. The full variable domain, rest sourced from reference TRBV19 and TRBJ2-3, is DGGITQSPKYLFRKEGQNVTLSCEQNLNHDAMYWYRQDPGQGLRLIYYSQIVNDFQKGDIAEGYSVSREKKESFPLTVTSAQKNPTAFYLCASTQGTIGTDTQYFGPGTRLTVL.

V gene TRBV5-1 combines with J gene TRBJ2-7, with D perhaps TRBD1 (6 bases). Germline V gene data show CDR1 as SGHRS and CDR2 as YFSETQ. With 4 bases removed from V and 5 bases from J, the gap between germline ends came to 16 bases. The CDR3 consists of 14 residues. The CDR3 bases are TGCGCCAGCAGCGATCCTGGGACACCGCACGAGCAGTACTTC. Encoded protein: CASSDPGTPHEQYF.

The chain recombines TRBV29-1 with TRBJ1-1; no clear D gene. The germline V gene encodes CDR1 SQVTM and CDR2 ANQGSEA. The ends were cut back, 4 bases at V and 2 bases at J, with 8 bases in the middle. This CDR3 comprises 12 residues. The DNA of the CDR3 is TGCAGCGTTGTGGGTTTCAACACTGAAGCTTTCTTT. Translated: CSVVGFNTEAFF.

V and J are TRBV11-3 and TRBJ2-5, with D perhaps matching TRBD1 or TRBD2 (5 bases each). CDR3 length equals 14 residues. Trimming pared 4 bases from V and 2 bases from J, leaving 11 bases between. Germline CDR1 reads SGHNT; CDR2 reads YENEEA. The CDR3 bases are TGTGCCAGCAGCTCCCCCGGGACGCAAGAGACCCAGTACTTC. Translated, it gives CASSSPGTQETQYF.

To note about this clone: The sample has other DNA sequences that encode this CDR3 too. This rearrangement joins TRBV10-3 to TRBJ2-7, with D perhaps TRBD2 (5 bases). There are 14 residues in the CDR3. V was shortened by 0 bases and J by 1 base, with 7 bases between the two germline ends. Germline CDR1 reads ENHRY; CDR2 reads SYGVKD. The CDR3 is CAISESRESYEQYF. The CDR3 nucleotides are TGTGCCATCAGTGAGTCGAGGGAGTCCTACGAGCAGTACTTC.

This clone occurred a few times. The rearrangement joins TRBV5-1 to TRBJ1-1; 11 positions match TRBD1. The CDR3 consists of 15 residues. Losses at the gene ends were 4 bases for V and 4 bases for J; bases not matched to a gene: 6. Looked up from germline, CDR1 is SGHRS and CDR2 is YFSETQ. CDR3 protein: CASSLTGQGGTEAFF. The CDR3, as DNA: TGCGCCAGCAGCCTAACGGGACAGGGGGGCACTGAAGCTTTCTTT.

The chain combines TRBV27 with TRBJ2-1, with D uncertain. V dropped 3 bases and J dropped 8 bases, with 11 bases sitting between them. Germline loops: CDR1 MNHEY, CDR2 SMNVEV (reference sequence). The CDR3 has 13 amino acids. CDR3: CASSFPPQDEQFF. Written as DNA, the CDR3 is TGTGCCAGCAGTTTCCCCCCCCAGGATGAGCAGTTCTTC.

V gene TRBV7-9 combines with J gene TRBJ2-7, with 10 nucleotides matching TRBD1. V dropped 3 bases and J dropped 0; count of bases not matched to a gene: 5. The CDR3 extends over 16 amino acids. CDR1 SEHNR and CDR2 FQNEAQ come from the germline V gene (reference sequence). The CDR3 loop is CASSFWGQGSSYEQYF. In DNA, the CDR3 is TGTGCCAGCAGCTTCTGGGGACAGGGGAGCTCCTACGAGCAGTACTTC.

This clone was counted once. A read error may produce the germline difference seen at one junction end. The chain recombines TRBV9 with TRBJ2-1; possibly TRBD2 for D (7 bases). Looked up from germline, CDR1 is SGDLS and CDR2 is YYNGEE. The CDR3 is 13 residues long. This CDR3 reads CASSFGGDKEQFF. For the CDR3, the DNA is TGTGCCAGCAGCTTTGGGGGGGACAAAGAGCAGTTCTTC.

The rearrangement joins TRBV6-6 to TRBJ2-7, with D uncertain. CDR1 and CDR2 (germline): MNHNY, SVGAGI (reference sequence). The V end was cut by 4 bases, the J end by 5 bases, with 9 bases between. The CDR3 sequence is 12 residues long. The CDR3 DNA follows: TGTGCCAGCAGTTCCTACCCCCACGAGCAGTACTTC. It encodes CASSSYPHEQYF.

This chain uses TRBV6-5 with TRBJ2-7, with D perhaps matching TRBD2 (5 bases). The germline V gene encodes CDR1 MNHEY and CDR2 SVGAGI. The CDR3 length is 15 residues. Trimming shortened V by 7 bases and J by 0 bases, and 16 bases separated the two germline ends. CDR3 bases: TGTGCCAGCACCGACGGGGTGGGTGGCTCCTACGAGCAGTACTTC. This codes for CASTDGVGGSYEQYF.

This clone showed up just once. Written as DNA, the CDR3 is TGTGCCAGTAGTTCGGACGTAAGCTCCTACGAGCAGTACTTC. This codes for CASSSDVSSYEQYF. This chain connects TRBV19 to TRBJ2-7, with unresolved D. The CDR3 has 14 amino acids. Germline CDR1 is LNHDA and CDR2 is SQIVND (reference sequence). V lost 5 bases, J lost 0 bases, and 11 bases lay in between.

The chain uses TRBV25-1 and TRBJ2-1, with D perhaps TRBD1 (5 bases). This CDR3 is 15 amino acids long. Germline V gene sequence: CDR1 MGHDK, CDR2 SYGVNS. V was pared by 3 bases and J by 8 bases, with 17 bases between. The CDR3: CASSERRQGFDEQFF. The CDR3 DNA reads as TGTGCCAGCAGTGAGCGGCGGCAGGGCTTCGATGAGCAGTTCTTC.

Only a few counts were recorded for this clone. The chain has TRBV2 and TRBJ2-1, with 11 bases identical to TRBD2. The CDR3 runs 16 residues. With 5 bases clipped from V and 1 base from J, the junction kept 4 bases outside the gene matches. Germline loops: CDR1 SNHLY, CDR2 FYNNEI. The CDR3 region has the DNA TGTGCCAGCAGTTCCGGGACTAGCGGATCCTACAATGAGCAGTTCTTC. Its protein is CASSSGTSGSYNEQFF. Full variable domain (outside the CDR3, taken from reference TRBV2 and TRBJ2-1): EPEVTQTPSHQVTQMGQEVILRCVPISNHLYFYWYRQILGQKVEFLVSFYNNEISEKSEIFDDQFSVERPDGSNFTLKIRSTKLEDSAMYFCASSSGTSGSYNEQFFGPGTRLTVL.

J is TRBJ2-5 and V is TRBV7-2; maybe TRBD2 (5 bases). This CDR3 is built from 15 residues. Germline V CDR1 and CDR2: SGHTA, FQGNSA. Trimming left V 1 base short and J 6 bases short, with 15 bases between. CDR3 amino acids: CASSLGVYAGKTQYF. In DNA, the CDR3 is TGTGCCAGCAGCTTAGGGGTTTACGCCGGGAAGACCCAGTACTTC.

There are a few counts of this clone. The genes are TRBV20-1 and TRBJ1-2; no clear D gene. The CDR3 length is 11 residues. CDR1 is DFQATT, CDR2 SNEGSKA, per germline (reference sequence). V lost 3 bases and J 8 bases, leaving 10 bases between the germline ends. The CDR3 DNA follows: TGCAGTGCTAGTTTGGGCTGGGGCTACACCTTC. As protein: CSASLGWGYTF.

A single count supports this clone. V gene TRBV27 combines with J gene TRBJ2-7; tentative D call: TRBD1 (5 bases). This CDR3 has 15 amino acids. Trimming shortened V by 3 bases and J by 1 base, and 13 bases separated the two germline ends. Germline loops: CDR1 MNHEY, CDR2 SMNVEV (reference sequence). The CDR3 region has the DNA TGTGCCAGCAGTTTTTACAGGTTGAATTCCTACGAGCAGTACTTC. This translates into CASSFYRLNSYEQYF.

The V gene is TRBV28, the J gene TRBJ2-5, with TRBD1 matching 9 bases. In germline, CDR1 is MDHEN, CDR2 SYDVKM. The CDR3 is made up of 14 amino acids. The junction had 7 bases not matched to a gene; V was cut back by 6 bases and J by 5 bases. CDR3 sequence: CASSFGQGLETQYF. As DNA, the CDR3 is TGTGCCAGCAGCTTTGGACAGGGGTTGGAGACCCAGTACTTC.

This clone was counted only a few times. The chain links TRBV9 to TRBJ2-4; possibly TRBD2 for D (5 bases). Trimming stripped 0 bases from V and 7 bases from J, with 14 bases between. CDR1 is SGDLS and CDR2 is YYNGEE in the germline V gene. The CDR3 sequence is 15 residues long. In DNA form, the CDR3 reads TGTGCCAGCAGCGTAGGACTACATGCCAGCAACATTCAGTACTTC. Translating it yields CASSVGLHASNIQYF.

The chain uses TRBV9 and TRBJ2-1, with TRBD2 matching over 7 bases. Germline lookup yields CDR1 SGDLS and CDR2 YYNGEE. J lost 6 bases, V lost 0 bases, and 6 bases had no gene match. CDR3 length equals 15 residues. DNA of the CDR3: TGTGCCAGCAGCGTAGGCCCCGTAGCGGGCAATGAGCAGTTCTTC. Translated: CASSVGPVAGNEQFF.

This clone was observed a few times. The chain links TRBV6-5 to TRBJ2-3; D is uncertain. V dropped 5 bases and J dropped 9 bases, with 15 bases sitting between them. The CDR3 consists of 13 residues. CDR1 and CDR2 (germline): MNHEY, SVGAGI. CDR3 protein: CASSPPSARTQYF. The CDR3, as DNA: TGTGCCAGCAGTCCTCCTTCCGCTCGGACGCAGTATTTT.

This rearrangement joins TRBV15 to TRBJ1-2; D gene unclear. CDR3 size: 16 residues. Germline V gene sequence: CDR1 LNHNV, CDR2 YYDKDF (reference sequence). V was cut by 5 bases and J by 3 bases, with 19 bases left in between. The CDR3 DNA reads TGTGCCACCAGCCCCCCCCCATCGGGCAGATACTATGGCTACACCTTC. Translated, it gives CATSPPPSGRYYGYTF.

The chain uses TRBV6-5 and TRBJ2-7; possibly TRBD1 or TRBD2 for D (5 bases each). The CDR3 contains 14 residues. Looked up from germline, CDR1 is MNHEY and CDR2 is SVGAGI. Deletions cut 0 bases from V and 5 bases from J, with 11 bases between. DNA of the CDR3: TGTGCCAGCAGTTACTCGAGGGGTGGGGACGAGCAGTACTTC. Translating gives CASSYSRGGDEQYF.

The CDR3 DNA is TGTGCCATCAGGGGGACTAGCGGTTTCTACAATGAGCAGTTCTTC. Residues: CAIRGTSGFYNEQFF. The gene calls are TRBV10-3 and TRBJ2-1; 11 bases align to TRBD2. Unmatched junction bases numbered 4, after V lost 6 bases and J lost 3 bases. The CDR3 has 15 residues. Germline CDR1 ENHRY, CDR2 SYGVKD.